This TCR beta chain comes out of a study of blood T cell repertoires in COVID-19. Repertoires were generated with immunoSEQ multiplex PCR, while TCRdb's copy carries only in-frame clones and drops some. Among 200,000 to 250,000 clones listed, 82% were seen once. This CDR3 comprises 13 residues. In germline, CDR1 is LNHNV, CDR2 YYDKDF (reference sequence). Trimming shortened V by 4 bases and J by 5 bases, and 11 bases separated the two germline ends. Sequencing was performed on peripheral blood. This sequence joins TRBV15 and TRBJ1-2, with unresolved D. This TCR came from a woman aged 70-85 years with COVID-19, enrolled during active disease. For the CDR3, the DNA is TGTGCCACCAGCAAGACTGACGGATATGGCTACACCTTC. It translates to CATSKTDGYGYTF. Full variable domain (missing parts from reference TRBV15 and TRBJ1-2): DAMVIQNPRYQVTQFGKPVTLSCSQTLNHNVMYWYQQKSSQAPKLLFHYYDKDFNNEADTPDNFQSRRPNTSFCFLDIRSPGLGDTAMYLCATSKTDGYGYTFGSGTRLTVV.